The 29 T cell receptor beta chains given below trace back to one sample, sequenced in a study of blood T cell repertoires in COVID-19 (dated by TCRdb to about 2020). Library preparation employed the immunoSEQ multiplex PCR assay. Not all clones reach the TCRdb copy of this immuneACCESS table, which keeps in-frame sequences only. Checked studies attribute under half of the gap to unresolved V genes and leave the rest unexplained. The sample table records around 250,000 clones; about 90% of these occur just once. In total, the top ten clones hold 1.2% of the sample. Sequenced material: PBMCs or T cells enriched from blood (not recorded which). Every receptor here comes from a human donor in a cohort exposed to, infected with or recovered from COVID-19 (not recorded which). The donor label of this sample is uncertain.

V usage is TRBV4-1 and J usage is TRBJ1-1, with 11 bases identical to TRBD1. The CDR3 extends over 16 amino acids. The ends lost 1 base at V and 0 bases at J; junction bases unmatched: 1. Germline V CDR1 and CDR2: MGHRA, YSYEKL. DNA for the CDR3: TGCGCCAGCAGCCAAGTGGGACAGGGGGTGAACACTGAAGCTTTCTTT. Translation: CASSQVGQGVNTEAFF.

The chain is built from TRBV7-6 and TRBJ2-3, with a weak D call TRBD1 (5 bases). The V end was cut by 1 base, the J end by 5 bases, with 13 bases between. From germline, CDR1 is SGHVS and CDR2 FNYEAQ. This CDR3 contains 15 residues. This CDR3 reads CASSLGTGLGDTQYF. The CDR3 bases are TGTGCCAGCAGCTTAGGTACAGGCCTAGGAGATACGCAGTATTTT.

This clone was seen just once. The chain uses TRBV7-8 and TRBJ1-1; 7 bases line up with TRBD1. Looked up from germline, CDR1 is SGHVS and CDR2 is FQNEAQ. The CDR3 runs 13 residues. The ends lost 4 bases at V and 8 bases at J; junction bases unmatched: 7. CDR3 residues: CASSSTGSGEAFF. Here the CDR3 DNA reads TGTGCCAGCAGCTCGACAGGGTCTGGAGAAGCTTTCTTT. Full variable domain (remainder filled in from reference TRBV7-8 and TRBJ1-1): GAGVSQSPRYKVAKRGQDVALRCDPISGHVSLFWYQQALGQGPEFLTYFQNEAQLDKSGLPSDRFFAERPEGSVSTLKIQRTQQEDSAVYLCASSSTGSGEAFFGQGTRLTVV.

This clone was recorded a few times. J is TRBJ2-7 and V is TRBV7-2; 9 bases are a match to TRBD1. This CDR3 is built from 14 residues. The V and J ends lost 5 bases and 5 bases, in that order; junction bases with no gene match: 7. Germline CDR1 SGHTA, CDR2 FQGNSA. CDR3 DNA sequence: TGTGCCAGCAGCACCCGACAGGGGGTGAACGAGCAGTACTTC. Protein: CASSTRQGVNEQYF. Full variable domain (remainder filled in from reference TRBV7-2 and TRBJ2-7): GAGVSQSPSNKVTEKGKDVELRCDPISGHTALYWYRQSLGQGLEFLIYFQGNSAPDKSGLPSDRFSAERTGGSVSTLTIQRTQQEDSAVYLCASSTRQGVNEQYFGPGTRLTVT.

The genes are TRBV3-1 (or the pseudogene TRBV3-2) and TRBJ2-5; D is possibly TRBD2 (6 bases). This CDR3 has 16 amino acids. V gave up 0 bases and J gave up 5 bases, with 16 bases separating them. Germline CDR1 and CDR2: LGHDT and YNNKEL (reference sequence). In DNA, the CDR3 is TGTGCCAGCAGCCAAGAGGCCGGGCTAGCGACGGAGACCCAGTACTTC. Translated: CASSQEAGLATETQYF.

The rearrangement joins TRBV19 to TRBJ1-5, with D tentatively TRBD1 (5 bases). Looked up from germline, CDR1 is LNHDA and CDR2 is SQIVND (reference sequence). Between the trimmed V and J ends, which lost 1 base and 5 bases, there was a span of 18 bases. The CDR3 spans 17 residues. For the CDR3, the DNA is TGTGCCAGTAGTATAGGCCCGGGGGGGGAAGGGCATCAGCCCCAGCATTTT. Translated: CASSIGPGGEGHQPQHF.

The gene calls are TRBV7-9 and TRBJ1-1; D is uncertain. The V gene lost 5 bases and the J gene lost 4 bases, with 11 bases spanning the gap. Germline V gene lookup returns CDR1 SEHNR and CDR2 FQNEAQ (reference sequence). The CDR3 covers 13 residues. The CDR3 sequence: CASSRESGTEAFF. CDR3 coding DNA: TGTGCCAGCAGCCGGGAGTCCGGCACTGAAGCTTTCTTT.

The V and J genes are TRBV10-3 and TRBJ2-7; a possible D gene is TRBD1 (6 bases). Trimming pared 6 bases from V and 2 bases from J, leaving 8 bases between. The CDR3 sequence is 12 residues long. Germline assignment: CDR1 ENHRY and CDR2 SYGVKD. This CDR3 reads CAIRGQTYEQYF. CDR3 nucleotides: TGTGCCATCAGGGGACAAACCTACGAGCAGTACTTC.

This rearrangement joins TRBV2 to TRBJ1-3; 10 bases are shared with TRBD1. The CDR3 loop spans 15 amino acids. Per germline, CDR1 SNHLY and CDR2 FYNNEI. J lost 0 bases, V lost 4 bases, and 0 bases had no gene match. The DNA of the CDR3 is TGTGCCAGCAGTGGGACAGGGGGCTCTGGAAACACCATATATTTT. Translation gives CASSGTGGSGNTIYF. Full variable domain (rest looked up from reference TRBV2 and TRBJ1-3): EPEVTQTPSHQVTQMGQEVILRCVPISNHLYFYWYRQILGQKVEFLVSFYNNEISEKSEIFDDQFSVERPDGSNFTLKIRSTKLEDSAMYFCASSGTGGSGNTIYFGEGSWLTVV.

The CDR3 sequence: CASSPTPFSGVYNEQFF. The DNA of the CDR3 is TGTGCCAGTAGTCCAACCCCCTTTAGCGGGGTTTACAATGAGCAGTTCTTC. This chain connects TRBV19 to TRBJ2-1, with TRBD2 matching 8 bases. Germline CDR1 reads LNHDA; CDR2 reads SQIVND (reference sequence). Trimming took 5 bases from V and 4 from J; bases not matched to a gene: 13. The CDR3 runs to 17 residues.

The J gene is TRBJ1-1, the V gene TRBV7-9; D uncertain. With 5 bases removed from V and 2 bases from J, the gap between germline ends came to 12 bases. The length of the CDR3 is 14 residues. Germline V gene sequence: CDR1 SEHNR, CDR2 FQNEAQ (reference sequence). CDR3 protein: CASSPVRFNTEAFF. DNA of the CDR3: TGTGCCAGCAGCCCAGTCCGATTTAACACTGAAGCTTTCTTT.

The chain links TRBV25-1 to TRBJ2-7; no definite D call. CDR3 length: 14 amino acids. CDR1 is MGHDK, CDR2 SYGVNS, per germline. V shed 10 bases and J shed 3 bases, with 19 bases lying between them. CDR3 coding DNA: TGTGCCACGTGCGGCCCAGACGGTGACTACGAGCAGTACTTC. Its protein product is CATCGPDGDYEQYF.

CDR3 DNA: TGTGCCAGCAGCTCTACGGGGGACTCCTACGAGCAGTACTTC. Amino acids: CASSSTGDSYEQYF. The V call is TRBV7-9, the J call TRBJ2-7, with D maybe TRBD2 (6 bases). Germline V gene sequence: CDR1 SEHNR, CDR2 FQNEAQ (reference sequence). This CDR3 spans 14 amino acids. V lost 4 bases and J 0 bases, leaving 10 bases between the germline ends.

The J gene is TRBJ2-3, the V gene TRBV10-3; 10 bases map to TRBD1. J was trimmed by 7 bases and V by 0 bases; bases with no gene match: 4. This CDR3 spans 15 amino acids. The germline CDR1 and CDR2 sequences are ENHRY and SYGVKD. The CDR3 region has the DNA TGTGCCATCAGTGAGTCCCGGACAGGGGGAAATACGCAGTATTTT. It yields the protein CAISESRTGGNTQYF.

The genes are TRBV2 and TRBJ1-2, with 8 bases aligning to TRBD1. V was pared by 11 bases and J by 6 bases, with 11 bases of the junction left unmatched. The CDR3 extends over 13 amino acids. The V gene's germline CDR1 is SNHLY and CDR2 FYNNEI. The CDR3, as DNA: TGTGCCGGTCGCAGGGGGCGAGACAATGGCTACACCTTC. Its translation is CAGRRGRDNGYTF.

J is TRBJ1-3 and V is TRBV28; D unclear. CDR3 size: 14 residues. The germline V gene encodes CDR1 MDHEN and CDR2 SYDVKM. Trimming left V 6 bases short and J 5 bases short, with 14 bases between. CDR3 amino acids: CASSPLGGRNTIYF. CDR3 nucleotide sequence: TGTGCCAGCAGCCCGTTAGGAGGAAGAAACACCATATATTTT.

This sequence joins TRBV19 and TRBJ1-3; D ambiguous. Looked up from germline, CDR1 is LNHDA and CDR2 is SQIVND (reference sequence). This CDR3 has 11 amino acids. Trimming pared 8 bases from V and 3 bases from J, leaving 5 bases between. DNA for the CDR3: TGTGCCAGTCCTTATGGAAACACCATATATTTT. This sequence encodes CASPYGNTIYF.

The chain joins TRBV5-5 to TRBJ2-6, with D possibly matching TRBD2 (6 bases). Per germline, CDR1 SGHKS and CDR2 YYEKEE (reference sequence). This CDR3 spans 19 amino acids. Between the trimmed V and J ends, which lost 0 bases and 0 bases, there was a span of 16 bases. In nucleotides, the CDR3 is TGTGCCAGCAGCTTGGCCGGAGGAGGGATGCTCTCTGGGGCCAACGTCCTGACTTTC. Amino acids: CASSLAGGGMLSGANVLTF.

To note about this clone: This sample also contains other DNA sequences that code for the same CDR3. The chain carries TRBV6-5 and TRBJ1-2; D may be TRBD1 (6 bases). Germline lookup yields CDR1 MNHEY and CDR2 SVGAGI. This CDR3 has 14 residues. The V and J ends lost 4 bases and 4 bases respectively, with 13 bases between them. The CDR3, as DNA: TGTGCCAGCAGTTCTGGACAGCCACCCTATGGCTACACCTTC. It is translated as CASSSGQPPYGYTF.

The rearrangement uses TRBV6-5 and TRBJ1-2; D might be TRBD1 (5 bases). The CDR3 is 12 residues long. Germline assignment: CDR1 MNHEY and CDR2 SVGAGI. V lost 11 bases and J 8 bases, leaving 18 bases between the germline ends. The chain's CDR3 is CACHSGGVGYTF. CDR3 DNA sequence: TGTGCCTGTCATTCCGGGGGGGTCGGCTACACCTTC.

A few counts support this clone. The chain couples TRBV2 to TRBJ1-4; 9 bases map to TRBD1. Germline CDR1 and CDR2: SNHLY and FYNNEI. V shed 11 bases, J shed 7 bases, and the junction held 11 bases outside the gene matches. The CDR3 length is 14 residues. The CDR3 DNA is TGTGCCGGTGCTAGTGGGACAGGGACTGAAAAACTGTTTTTT. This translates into CAGASGTGTEKLFF.

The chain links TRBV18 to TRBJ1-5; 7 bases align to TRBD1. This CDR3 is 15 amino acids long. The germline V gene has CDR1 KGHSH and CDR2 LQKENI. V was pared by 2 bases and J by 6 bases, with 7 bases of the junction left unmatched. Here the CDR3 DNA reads TGTGCCAGCTCACCAGAACGGCAGGGGGGTCAGCCCCAGCATTTT. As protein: CASSPERQGGQPQHF.

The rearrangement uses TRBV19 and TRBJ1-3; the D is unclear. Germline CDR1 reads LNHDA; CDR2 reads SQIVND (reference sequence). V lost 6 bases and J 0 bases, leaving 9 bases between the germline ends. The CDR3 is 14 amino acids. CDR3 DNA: TGTGCCAGTAGGAAAAAGAGCTCTGGAAACACCATATATTTT. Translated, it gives CASRKKSSGNTIYF.

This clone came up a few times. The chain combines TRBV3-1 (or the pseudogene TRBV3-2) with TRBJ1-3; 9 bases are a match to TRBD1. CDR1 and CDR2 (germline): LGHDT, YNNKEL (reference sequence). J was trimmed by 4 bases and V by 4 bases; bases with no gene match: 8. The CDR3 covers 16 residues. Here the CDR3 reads CASSRGQGKSGNTIYF. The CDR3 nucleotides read TGTGCCAGCAGCCGCGGACAGGGGAAGAGCGGAAACACCATATATTTT.

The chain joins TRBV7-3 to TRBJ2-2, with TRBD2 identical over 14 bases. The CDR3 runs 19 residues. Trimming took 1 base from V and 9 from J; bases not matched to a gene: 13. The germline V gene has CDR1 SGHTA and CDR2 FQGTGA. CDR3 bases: TGTGCCAGCAGCTTAATGGGACTAGCGGGGGCGGGGAGCCCCTGGGAGCTGTTTTTT. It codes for CASSLMGLAGAGSPWELFF.

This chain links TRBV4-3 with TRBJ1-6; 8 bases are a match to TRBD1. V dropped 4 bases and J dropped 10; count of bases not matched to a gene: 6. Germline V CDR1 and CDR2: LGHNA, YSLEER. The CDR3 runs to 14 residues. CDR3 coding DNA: TGCGCCAGCAGCCTTTGGACAGGGACATCACCCCTCCACTTT. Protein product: CASSLWTGTSPLHF.

CDR3 coding DNA: TGTGCCAGCAGCAATACCGCAGGGGCCCCTGGCTACACCTTC. It encodes CASSNTAGAPGYTF. This chain links TRBV6-2 or TRBV6-3 with TRBJ1-2, with TRBD1 as a possible D gene (6 bases). CDR3 length: 14 amino acids. Germline loops: CDR1 MNHEY, CDR2 SVGEGT. Trimming removed 6 bases at V and 7 bases at J, with 18 bases between.

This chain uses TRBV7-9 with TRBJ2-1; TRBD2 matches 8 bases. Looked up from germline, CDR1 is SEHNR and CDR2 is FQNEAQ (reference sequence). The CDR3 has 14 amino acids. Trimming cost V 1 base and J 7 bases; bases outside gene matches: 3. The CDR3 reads CASSLVVAGNEQFF. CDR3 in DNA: TGTGCCAGCAGCTTAGTTGTAGCGGGGAATGAGCAGTTCTTC.

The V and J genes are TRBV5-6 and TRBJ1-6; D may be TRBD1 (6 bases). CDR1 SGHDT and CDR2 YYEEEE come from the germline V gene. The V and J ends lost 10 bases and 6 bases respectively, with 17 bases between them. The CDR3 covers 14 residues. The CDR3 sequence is CAGASGGVNSPLHF. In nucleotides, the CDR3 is TGTGCCGGCGCATCGGGGGGCGTTAATTCACCCCTCCACTTT.